The next 27 T cell receptor beta chains were all read from a single sample in a study of CD8 T cells in Susac syndrome (dated by TCRdb to the late 2010s). The receptor library was made with the immunoSEQ multiplex PCR assay. RNA was extracted using the RNeasy kit, and roughly 0.45 to 1 microgram was reverse transcribed with random hexamers. The public sequencing data were trimmed at Q25 with fastp and processed into clonotypes with MiXCR by TCRdb, which kept only in-frame beta chains. Each record represents a unique CDR3 protein, reported with the most common genes and DNA among its rows. Here the sample has some 110,000 distinct CDR3 sequences; around 94% occur a single time. 0.25% to 0.3% of the sample belongs to the ten largest clones. Material: CD8+ T cells from PBMCs. Receptor source: a human donor with Susac syndrome.

The chain links TRBV20-1 to TRBJ2-1; 11 nucleotides align to TRBD2. The V gene end was trimmed by 4 bases and the J gene end by 3 bases; junction bases not matched to a gene: 5. In germline, CDR1 is DFQATT, CDR2 SNEGSKA (reference sequence). The CDR3 runs to 15 residues. CDR3 amino acids: CSANTGTSGYNEQFF. The CDR3 DNA reads as TGCAGTGCTAACACCGGGACTAGCGGCTACAATGAGCAGTTCTTC.

The V call is TRBV6-5, the J call TRBJ2-3; no clear D. Germline V gene lookup returns CDR1 MNHEY and CDR2 SVGAGI. The germline V and J ends were trimmed by 6 bases and 2 bases, with 6 bases remaining between them. This CDR3 has 12 residues. The DNA for the CDR3 is TGTGCCAGCAGGGGCAACACAGATACGCAGTATTTT. It yields the protein CASRGNTDTQYF.

This chain links TRBV11-2 with TRBJ2-7; D possibly corresponds to TRBD1 (5 bases). The CDR3 spans 14 residues. In germline, CDR1 is SGHAT, CDR2 FQNNGV. V was trimmed by 0 bases and J by 2 bases, leaving 8 bases between them. The CDR3 protein is CASSLDQGPYEQYF. CDR3 coding DNA: TGTGCCAGCAGCTTAGACCAGGGCCCCTACGAGCAGTACTTC.

The V gene is TRBV29-1, the J gene TRBJ1-1; D is uncertain. The CDR3 is made up of 12 amino acids. V gave up 7 bases and J gave up 1 base, with 10 bases separating them. Germline V gene data show CDR1 as SQVTM and CDR2 as ANQGSEA. The DNA for the CDR3 is TGCAGCGGGTTGTTCAGGAACACTGAAGCTTTCTTT. Its protein product is CSGLFRNTEAFF. Based on the CDR3 plus reference TRBV29-1 and TRBJ1-1, the full variable domain is SAVISQKPSRDICQRGTSLTIQCQVDSQVTMMFWYRQQPGQSLTLIATANQGSEATYESGFVIDKFPISRPNLTFSTLTVSNMSPEDSSIYLCSGLFRNTEAFFGQGTRLTVV.

The J gene is TRBJ2-7, the V gene TRBV11-2, with a weak D call TRBD1 (6 bases). Trimming left V 0 bases short and J 3 bases short, with 24 bases between. Per the germline V gene, CDR1 is SGHAT and CDR2 is FQNNGV. The CDR3 contains 19 residues. The CDR3: CASSLDYLATGFLDYEQYF. The CDR3 DNA follows: TGTGCCAGCAGCTTAGATTACCTCGCCACAGGGTTTCTTGACTACGAGCAGTACTTC.

V gene TRBV4-2 combines with J gene TRBJ2-3; no clear D gene. Germline-derived CDR1 and CDR2 are LGHNA and YNFKEQ. V was pared by 3 bases and J by 6 bases, with 7 bases between. The CDR3 has 12 amino acids. As DNA, the CDR3 is TGTGCCAGCAGCCAGGCTAAGGATACGCAGTATTTT. Translated, it gives CASSQAKDTQYF.

The chain combines TRBV5-8 with TRBJ1-1, with D maybe TRBD1 (6 bases). The CDR3 length is 15 residues. The V and J ends lost 0 bases and 2 bases respectively, with 11 bases between them. Germline lookup yields CDR1 SGHTS and CDR2 YDEGEE. The CDR3: CASSLVGQSNTEAFF. CDR3 DNA: TGTGCCAGCAGCTTGGTAGGACAGTCTAACACTGAAGCTTTCTTT.

This clonotype was seen only once. V gene TRBV4-1 combines with J gene TRBJ2-3; no clear D gene. Trimming removed 0 bases at V and 2 bases at J, with 12 bases between. Per germline, CDR1 MGHRA and CDR2 YSYEKL. The CDR3 has 16 amino acids. The CDR3 DNA is TGCGCCAGCAGCCAAGATCACCTCCGGCTCACAGATACGCAGTATTTT. Protein: CASSQDHLRLTDTQYF.

The table lists this clonotype with a count of one. The rearrangement joins TRBV27 to TRBJ1-1; 8 bases line up with TRBD1. Trimming cost V 1 base and J 5 bases; bases outside gene matches: 12. The CDR3 length is 17 residues. CDR1 MNHEY and CDR2 SMNVEV come from the germline V gene (reference sequence). CDR3 in amino acids: CASSLYWQGAAGTEAFF. DNA for the CDR3: TGTGCCAGCAGTTTATATTGGCAGGGGGCGGCCGGAACTGAAGCTTTCTTT.

Details on this clonotype: One junction end does not reproduce the germline sequence, and a read error may be involved. The J gene is TRBJ2-3, the V gene TRBV6-8; the D gene could be TRBD1 or TRBD2 (5 bases each). The CDR3 spans 10 residues. CDR1 and CDR2 from the germline V gene are MNHGY and SAAAGT. CDR3 sequence (DNA): TGTGCCAGCAGCCCTCCCACGGGGACCTTT. It specifies CASSPPTGTF.

The genes are TRBV2 and TRBJ2-3; the match to TRBD1 covers 9 bases. Germline V gives CDR1 SNHLY, CDR2 FYNNEI. V lost 7 bases to trimming and J lost 3 bases; unmatched junction nucleotides: 2. This CDR3 is 13 amino acids long. The CDR3 here is CASIDRGTDTQYF. Written as DNA, the CDR3 is TGTGCCAGCATTGACAGGGGGACAGATACGCAGTATTTT.

V usage is TRBV27 and J usage is TRBJ1-4; D may be TRBD1 (6 bases). Germline V gene lookup returns CDR1 MNHEY and CDR2 SMNVEV (reference sequence). Between the trimmed V and J ends, which lost 5 bases and 5 bases, there was a span of 18 bases. The CDR3 covers 16 residues. For the CDR3, the DNA is TGTGCCAGCAGTCGCCGACTCGACGGGGGCAATGAAAAACTGTTTTTT. Amino acids: CASSRRLDGGNEKLFF.

V and J are TRBV3-1 and TRBJ2-7; 9 nucleotides align to TRBD1. J lost 3 bases, V lost 3 bases, and 6 bases had no gene match. The germline V gene has CDR1 LGHDT and CDR2 YNNKEL (reference sequence). This CDR3 comprises 15 residues. CDR3: CASSHSGTGYYEQYF. The CDR3 nucleotides are TGTGCCAGCAGCCACTCCGGGACAGGGTACTACGAGCAGTACTTC.

The gene calls are TRBV29-1 and TRBJ1-2; the match to TRBD1 covers 12 bases. Germline CDR1 and CDR2: SQVTM and ANQGSEA. With V trimmed by 8 bases and J by 5 bases, 12 bases remained unmatched. The CDR3 consists of 15 residues. The CDR3 DNA reads TGCAGCTCCCAAGCGGGGACAGGGGGCGATTATGGCTACACCTTC. The encoded protein is CSSQAGTGGDYGYTF.

The chain is built from TRBV29-1 and TRBJ2-5; 8 nucleotides agree with TRBD1. This CDR3 is 13 amino acids long. J lost 5 bases, V lost 6 bases, and 8 bases had no gene match. Germline V gene sequence: CDR1 SQVTM, CDR2 ANQGSEA. The DNA for the CDR3 is TGCAGCGTGTCAGGGGGCGGAAGGGAGACCCAGTACTTC. This gives the protein CSVSGGGRETQYF.

V and J are TRBV3-1 and TRBJ2-4; D may correspond to TRBD1 or TRBD2 (5 bases each). Trimming cost V 3 bases and J 1 base, with 13 bases left between them. Germline assignment: CDR1 LGHDT and CDR2 YNNKEL (reference sequence). This CDR3 comprises 16 residues. The CDR3 reads CASSQTRGVAKNIQYF. In nucleotides, the CDR3 is TGTGCCAGCAGCCAGACGAGGGGAGTCGCCAAAAACATTCAGTACTTC.

The chain employs TRBV7-3 and TRBJ2-6, with 9 bases that match TRBD1. The V gene end was trimmed by 3 bases and the J gene end by 2 bases; junction bases not matched to a gene: 5. Germline V gene data show CDR1 as SGHTA and CDR2 as FQGTGA. The CDR3 consists of 17 residues. This chain's CDR3 is CASSLGQGAPGANVLTF. CDR3 in DNA: TGTGCCAGCAGCTTGGGACAGGGTGCTCCTGGGGCCAACGTCCTGACTTTC.

CDR3 DNA sequence: TGCGCCAGCAGCTTTCAGGGGGGACCGAACACCGGGGAGCTGTTTTTT. This translates into CASSFQGGPNTGELFF. The rearrangement joins TRBV5-1 to TRBJ2-2; weak D call: TRBD1 (7 bases). Germline V gene data show CDR1 as SGHRS and CDR2 as YFSETQ. CDR3 size: 16 residues. The V end lost 2 bases, the J end lost 0 bases, and 11 bases lay between the germline ends.

The genes are TRBV19 and TRBJ1-1, with D unresolved. The germline V gene has CDR1 LNHDA and CDR2 SQIVND (reference sequence). Trimming pared 2 bases from V and 4 bases from J, leaving 11 bases between. This CDR3 is 14 amino acids long. The DNA for the CDR3 is TGTGCCAGTAGTATACCCGGAGGAGTCACTGAAGCTTTCTTT. Protein: CASSIPGGVTEAFF.

This clonotype was observed a handful of times. The chain is built from TRBV27 and TRBJ2-7; D is uncertain. The germline V gene encodes CDR1 MNHEY and CDR2 SMNVEV (reference sequence). The CDR3 is 13 amino acids. Trimming took 2 bases from V and 3 from J, leaving 8 bases between them. CDR3: CASSLNRDYEQYF. As DNA, the CDR3 is TGTGCCAGCAGTTTAAACCGTGACTACGAGCAGTACTTC.

The gene calls are TRBV25-1 and TRBJ2-5, with TRBD1 matching 7 bases. V was clipped by 4 bases and J by 3 bases; unmatched bases: 14. Per germline, CDR1 MGHDK and CDR2 SYGVNS. This CDR3 comprises 17 residues. CDR3 sequence: CASSAAPGAGGKETQYF. For the CDR3, the DNA is TGTGCCAGCAGTGCCGCTCCCGGGGCAGGGGGAAAAGAGACCCAGTACTTC.

The chain joins TRBV29-1 to TRBJ2-1; no clear D. This CDR3 has 13 residues. The germline CDR1 and CDR2 sequences are SQVTM and ANQGSEA. The V gene lost 6 bases and the J gene lost 8 bases, with 17 bases spanning the gap. The chain's CDR3 is CSVLLPGLYEQFF. CDR3 bases: TGCAGCGTCCTCCTCCCCGGGTTATATGAGCAGTTCTTC.

The chain carries TRBV15 and TRBJ2-7, with TRBD1 matching 9 bases. This CDR3 region has 17 residues. V lost 0 bases and J lost 0; bases outside the gene matches: 6. CDR1 is LNHNV and CDR2 is YYDKDF in the germline V gene (reference sequence). CDR3 region: CATSRDTGGQSSYEQYF. Written as DNA, the CDR3 is TGTGCCACCAGCAGAGATACAGGGGGCCAAAGCTCCTACGAGCAGTACTTC.

This clonotype occurred a few times. The J gene is TRBJ2-5, the V gene TRBV25-1, with D unresolved. Germline CDR1 MGHDK, CDR2 SYGVNS. The CDR3 loop spans 13 amino acids. Trimming left V 3 bases short and J 2 bases short, with 7 bases between. CDR3 loop: CASSEGSQETQYF. CDR3 DNA sequence: TGTGCCAGCAGTGAGGGCAGTCAAGAGACCCAGTACTTC.

The chain recombines TRBV9 with TRBJ2-4; D gene uncertain. The germline V gene encodes CDR1 SGDLS and CDR2 YYNGEE. The CDR3 is made up of 14 amino acids. V was cut by 6 bases and J by 5 bases, with 15 bases left in between. As DNA, the CDR3 is TGTGCCAGCACCCCCCTCCGGCCCCAAAACATTCAGTACTTC. This gives the protein CASTPLRPQNIQYF.

The rearrangement uses TRBV9 and TRBJ1-4, with 8 bases identical to TRBD1. V lost 4 bases, J lost 0 bases, and 17 bases stayed unmatched. Per the germline V gene, CDR1 is SGDLS and CDR2 is YYNGEE. The CDR3 sequence is 20 residues long. The CDR3 loop reads CASSHNPDRATFPTNEKLFF. The CDR3 DNA reads as TGTGCCAGCAGCCATAACCCGGACAGGGCCACCTTTCCAACTAATGAAAAACTGTTTTTT.

This clonotype was counted a single time. V usage is TRBV30 and J usage is TRBJ2-1; the match to TRBD1 covers 7 bases. Germline V gene sequence: CDR1 GTSNPN, CDR2 SVGIG (reference sequence). CDR3 size: 13 residues. Unmatched junction bases numbered 5, after V lost 8 bases and J lost 1 base. CDR3 DNA: TGTGCCGGCCACAGGGGTTCCTACAATGAGCAGTTCTTC. Translating gives CAGHRGSYNEQFF.